This section outlines one T cell receptor (beta chain) sequence together with its context. Distinct nucleotide sequences in the sample also encode this CDR3. The data stem from a study of blood T cell repertoires in COVID-19. Assay: immunoSEQ multiplex PCR; the TCRdb copy retains only in-frame clones and omits some. This sample has about 180,000 clones, with roughly 83% found just once. Source material: PBMCs or T cells enriched from blood (not recorded which). The origin of this receptor is a woman in her 30s who had recovered from COVID-19.

The CDR3 DNA follows: TGCAGTGCCCGGGCGGGGGAGCAGTTCTTC. Protein: CSARAGEQFF. The chain combines TRBV20-1 with TRBJ2-1; TRBD2 is a possible D gene (6 bases). The CDR3 extends over 10 amino acids. V was shortened by 6 bases and J by 10 bases, with 10 bases between the two germline ends. Germline CDR1 reads DFQATT; CDR2 reads SNEGSKA (reference sequence).